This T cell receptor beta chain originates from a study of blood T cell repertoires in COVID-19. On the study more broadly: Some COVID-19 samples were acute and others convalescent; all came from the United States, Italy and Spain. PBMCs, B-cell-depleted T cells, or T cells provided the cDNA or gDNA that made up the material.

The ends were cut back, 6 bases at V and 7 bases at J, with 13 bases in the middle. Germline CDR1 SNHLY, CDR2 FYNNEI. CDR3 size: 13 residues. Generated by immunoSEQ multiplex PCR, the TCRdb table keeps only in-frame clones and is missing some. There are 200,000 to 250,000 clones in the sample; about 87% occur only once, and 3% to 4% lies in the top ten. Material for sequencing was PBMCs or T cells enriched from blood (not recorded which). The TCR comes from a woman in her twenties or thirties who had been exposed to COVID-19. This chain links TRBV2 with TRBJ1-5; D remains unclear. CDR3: CASSALLGQPQHF. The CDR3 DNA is TGTGCCAGCAGCGCACTCCTAGGACAGCCCCAGCATTTT.